This T cell receptor (beta chain) is drawn from a study of blood T cell repertoires in COVID-19. The overall study: PBMCs, B-cell-depleted T cells, or T cells provided the cDNA or gDNA that made up the material.

Assay: immunoSEQ multiplex PCR; the TCRdb copy retains only in-frame clones and omits some. This table has about 79,000 clones, roughly 91% appearing once. The origin of this receptor is a man in his 70s with active or convalescent COVID-19. Sequencing was carried out using peripheral blood.

CDR3 bases: TGTGCCAGTAGTAATCGCTGGGGGGATAGTGGCTACACCTTC. It specifies CASSNRWGDSGYTF. This chain joins TRBV19 and TRBJ1-2, with a tentative D call TRBD1 (5 bases). This CDR3 spans 14 amino acids. V was shortened by 4 bases and J by 7 bases, with 16 bases between the two germline ends. CDR1 LNHDA and CDR2 SQIVND come from the germline V gene (reference sequence).